Presented here are 3 T cell receptor beta chains from one specimen sequenced in a study of blood T cell repertoires in COVID-19. This table comes from immunoSEQ multiplex PCR, and its TCRdb copy is limited to in-frame clones, with some not included. The table includes approximately 480,000 clones, roughly 89% detected once. The sequenced sample was peripheral blood. The receptors here all came from a man aged 18 to 29 with COVID-19, enrolled during active disease.

The rearrangement links TRBV28 to TRBJ2-7, with unresolved D. Germline-derived CDR1 and CDR2 are MDHEN and SYDVKM. V shed 8 bases and J shed 3 bases, with 11 bases lying between them. The CDR3 is 12 residues long. The CDR3 spells CASENGVYEQYF. The CDR3 DNA sequence: TGTGCCAGCGAAAACGGAGTCTACGAGCAGTACTTC.

V and J are TRBV12-3 or TRBV12-4 and TRBJ2-4, with D hard to call. The V and J ends lost 2 bases and 8 bases respectively, with 10 bases between them. This CDR3 region has 13 residues. The CDR3 bases are TGTGCCAGCAGTTTATTGGCCGGGTACATTCAGTACTTC. Its translation: CASSLLAGYIQYF.

This clone was observed once. The chain is built from TRBV24-1 and TRBJ1-5; D perhaps matches TRBD1 (6 bases). V shed 1 base and J shed 5 bases, with 14 bases lying between them. The CDR3 sequence is 16 residues long. In germline, CDR1 is KGHDR, CDR2 SFDVKD. Here the CDR3 DNA reads TGTGCCACCAGTGATTTTTGGGGGCGAGGGGATCAGCCCCAGCATTTT. This sequence encodes CATSDFWGRGDQPQHF.